This is a list of T cell receptor beta chains from one sample in a study of siplizumab effects on memory and regulatory T cells. The protocol was immunoSEQ multiplex PCR, while the TCRdb copy is restricted to in-frame clones and leaves out a portion. The repertoire holds some 97,000 clones, with approximately 94% as singletons. Sequences were obtained from Tregs sorted from blood. Receptors originate from a human donor in good health. CDR3s include the opening cysteine and the closing phenylalanine or tryptophan. The order of the fields is J gene, D gene, CDR3 length, V gene, CDR3 protein, CDR3 DNA. The D gene is left open where the match is weak.

j_gene: TRBJ2-5; d_gene: .; len: 15; v_gene: TRBV9; CDR3aa: CASSVVSGAGETQYF; CDR3nt: TGTGCCAGCAGCGTAGTCTCTGGGGCGGGGGAGACCCAGTACTTC
j_gene: TRBJ2-7; d_gene: .; len: 13; v_gene: TRBV11-2; CDR3aa: CASSPRGPYEQYF; CDR3nt: TGTGCCAGCAGCCCCCGGGGACCCTACGAGCAGTACTTC
j_gene: TRBJ2-7; d_gene: .; len: 13; v_gene: TRBV11-2; CDR3aa: CASSLHREYEQYF; CDR3nt: TGTGCCAGCAGCTTACACAGGGAATACGAGCAGTACTTC
j_gene: TRBJ2-7; d_gene: .; len: 13; v_gene: TRBV7-3; CDR3aa: CASSLDVAYEQYF; CDR3nt: TGTGCCAGCAGCCTAGACGTTGCCTACGAGCAGTACTTC
j_gene: TRBJ2-6; d_gene: TRBD1; len: 15; v_gene: TRBV10-3; CDR3aa: CAIRGTGLGANVLTF; CDR3nt: TGTGCCATCAGGGGGACAGGGCTTGGGGCCAACGTCCTGACTTTC
j_gene: TRBJ2-4; d_gene: .; len: 13; v_gene: TRBV7-9; CDR3aa: CASSLLGLGIQYF; CDR3nt: TGTGCCAGCAGCCTCCTTGGGTTGGGCATTCAGTACTTC
j_gene: TRBJ1-1; d_gene: .; len: 15; v_gene: TRBV7-9; CDR3aa: CASSPRAGGNTEAFF; CDR3nt: TGTGCCAGCAGCCCCCGAGCGGGGGGGAACACTGAAGCTTTCTTT
j_gene: TRBJ1-5; d_gene: .; len: 14; v_gene: TRBV15; CDR3aa: CATSRWVSNQPQHF; CDR3nt: TGTGCCACCAGCAGATGGGTATCCAATCAGCCCCAGCATTTT
j_gene: TRBJ1-3; d_gene: .; len: 14; v_gene: TRBV5-1; CDR3aa: CASRPSGQGNTIYF; CDR3nt: TGCGCCAGCAGACCGAGCGGACAGGGAAACACCATATATTTT
j_gene: TRBJ2-1; d_gene: TRBD1; len: 14; v_gene: TRBV7-8; CDR3aa: CASSFWDRVDEQFF; CDR3nt: TGTGCCAGCAGCTTTTGGGACAGGGTCGATGAGCAGTTCTTC
j_gene: TRBJ2-3; d_gene: .; len: 11; v_gene: TRBV5-1; CDR3aa: CASSNTDTQYF; CDR3nt: TGCGCCAGCAGCAACACAGATACGCAGTATTTT
j_gene: TRBJ1-6; d_gene: .; len: 12; v_gene: TRBV13; CDR3aa: CASSLGGAPLHF; CDR3nt: TGTGCCAGCAGCTTGGGAGGGGCACCCCTCCACTTT
j_gene: TRBJ2-1; d_gene: TRBD2; len: 11; v_gene: TRBV30; CDR3aa: CAWSASGPQFF; CDR3nt: TGTGCCTGGAGTGCTAGCGGGCCTCAGTTCTTC
j_gene: TRBJ1-1; d_gene: TRBD1; len: 17; v_gene: TRBV4-2; CDR3aa: CASSQKGAGDFGTEAFF; CDR3nt: TGTGCCAGCAGCCAAAAGGGGGCAGGGGATTTTGGCACTGAAGCTTTCTTT
j_gene: TRBJ1-2; d_gene: .; len: 16; v_gene: TRBV6-4; CDR3aa: CASIMGGQSRFYGYTF; CDR3nt: TGTGCCAGCATCATGGGGGGGCAGTCTCGATTCTATGGCTACACCTTC